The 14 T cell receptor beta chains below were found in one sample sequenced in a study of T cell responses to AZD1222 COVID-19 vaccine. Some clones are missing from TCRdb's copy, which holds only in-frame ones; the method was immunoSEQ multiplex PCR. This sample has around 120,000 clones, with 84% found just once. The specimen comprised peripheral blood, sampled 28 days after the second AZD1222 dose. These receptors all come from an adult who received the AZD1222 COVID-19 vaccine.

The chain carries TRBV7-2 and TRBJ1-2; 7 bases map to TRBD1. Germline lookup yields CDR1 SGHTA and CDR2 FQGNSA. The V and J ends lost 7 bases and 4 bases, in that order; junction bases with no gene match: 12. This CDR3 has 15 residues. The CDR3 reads CASTEGPGQFYGYTF. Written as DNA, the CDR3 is TGTGCCAGCACCGAGGGTCCGGGACAGTTCTATGGCTACACCTTC.

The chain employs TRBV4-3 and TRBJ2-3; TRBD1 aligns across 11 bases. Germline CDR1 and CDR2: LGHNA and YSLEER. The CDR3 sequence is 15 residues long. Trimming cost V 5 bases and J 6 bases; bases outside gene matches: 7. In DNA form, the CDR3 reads TGCGCCAGCAGCGGGCGGACAGGGGGCAAGGATACGCAGTATTTT. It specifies CASSGRTGGKDTQYF.

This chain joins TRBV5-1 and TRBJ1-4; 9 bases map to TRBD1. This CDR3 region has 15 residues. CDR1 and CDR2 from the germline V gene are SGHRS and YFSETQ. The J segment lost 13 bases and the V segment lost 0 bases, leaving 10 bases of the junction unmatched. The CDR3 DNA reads TGCGCCAGCAGCTTGGATGGGACAGGGAGGTTCGGACTGTTTTTT. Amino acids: CASSLDGTGRFGLFF. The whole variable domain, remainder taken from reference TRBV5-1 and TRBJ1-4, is KAGVTQTPRYLIKTRGQQVTLSCSPISGHRSVSWYQQTPGQGLQFLFEYFSETQRNKGNFPGRFSGRQFSNSRSEMNVSTLELGDSALYLCASSLDGTGRFGLFFGSGTQLSVL.

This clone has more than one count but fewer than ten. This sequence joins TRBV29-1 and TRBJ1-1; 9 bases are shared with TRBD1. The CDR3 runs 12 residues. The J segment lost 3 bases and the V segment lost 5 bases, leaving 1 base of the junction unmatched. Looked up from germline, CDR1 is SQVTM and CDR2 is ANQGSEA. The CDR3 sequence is CSVYRGHTEAFF. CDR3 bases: TGCAGCGTTTACAGGGGGCACACTGAAGCTTTCTTT.

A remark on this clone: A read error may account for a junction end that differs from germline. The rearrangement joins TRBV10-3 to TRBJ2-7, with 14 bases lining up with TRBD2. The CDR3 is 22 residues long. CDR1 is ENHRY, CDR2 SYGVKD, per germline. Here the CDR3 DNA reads TGTGCCGTCAGTTCCACGACCGCAATATCCGGGACTAGCGGGGGAAGGGGATACGAGCAGTACTTC. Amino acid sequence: CAVSSTTAISGTSGGRGYEQYF.

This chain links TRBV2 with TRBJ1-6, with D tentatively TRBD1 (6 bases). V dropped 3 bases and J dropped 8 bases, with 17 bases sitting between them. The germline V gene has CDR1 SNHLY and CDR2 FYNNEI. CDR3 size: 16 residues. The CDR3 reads CASSDWSGGGYSPLHF. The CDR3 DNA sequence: TGTGCCAGCAGTGATTGGTCCGGGGGCGGTTATTCACCCCTCCACTTT. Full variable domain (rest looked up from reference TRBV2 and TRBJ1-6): EPEVTQTPSHQVTQMGQEVILRCVPISNHLYFYWYRQILGQKVEFLVSFYNNEISEKSEIFDDQFSVERPDGSNFTLKIRSTKLEDSAMYFCASSDWSGGGYSPLHFGNGTRLTVT.

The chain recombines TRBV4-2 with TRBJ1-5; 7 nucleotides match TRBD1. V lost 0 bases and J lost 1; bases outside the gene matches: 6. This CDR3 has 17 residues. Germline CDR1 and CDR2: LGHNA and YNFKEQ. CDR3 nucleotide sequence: TGTGCCAGCAGCCAAGAAGATCAGGGGGGAAGCAATCAGCCCCAGCATTTT. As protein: CASSQEDQGGSNQPQHF.

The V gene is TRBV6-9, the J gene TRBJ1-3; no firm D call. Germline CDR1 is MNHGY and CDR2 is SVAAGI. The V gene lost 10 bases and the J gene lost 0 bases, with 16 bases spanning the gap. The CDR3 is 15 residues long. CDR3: CATRPTILSGNTIYF. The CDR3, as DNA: TGTGCCACCCGACCAACAATCCTCTCTGGAAACACCATATATTTT.

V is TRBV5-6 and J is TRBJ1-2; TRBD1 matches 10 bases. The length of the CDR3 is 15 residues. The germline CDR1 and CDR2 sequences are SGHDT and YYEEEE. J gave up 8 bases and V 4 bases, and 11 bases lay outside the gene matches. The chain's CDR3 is CASSPQTGTGVGYTF. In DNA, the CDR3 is TGTGCCAGCAGCCCGCAGACCGGGACAGGGGTCGGCTACACCTTC.

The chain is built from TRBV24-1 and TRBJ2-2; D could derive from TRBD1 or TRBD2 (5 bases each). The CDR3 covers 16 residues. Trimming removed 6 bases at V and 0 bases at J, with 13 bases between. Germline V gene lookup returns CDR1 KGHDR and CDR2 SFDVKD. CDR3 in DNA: TGTGCCACCAGTTCTCCAGGGACGGCGAACACCGGGGAGCTGTTTTTT. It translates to CATSSPGTANTGELFF.

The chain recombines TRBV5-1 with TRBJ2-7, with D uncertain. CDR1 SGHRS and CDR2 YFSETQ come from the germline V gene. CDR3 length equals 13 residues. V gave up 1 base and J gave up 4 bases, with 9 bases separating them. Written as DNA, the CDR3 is TGCGCCAGCAGCTTGAACATCGGGTACGAGCAGTACTTC. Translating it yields CASSLNIGYEQYF.

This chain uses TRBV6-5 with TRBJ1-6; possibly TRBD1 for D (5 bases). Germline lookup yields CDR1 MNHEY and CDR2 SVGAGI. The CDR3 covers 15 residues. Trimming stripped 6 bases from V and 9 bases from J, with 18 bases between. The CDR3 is CASRGDLTGGSPLHF. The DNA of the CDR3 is TGTGCCAGCAGAGGGGACCTGACCGGCGGTTCACCCCTCCACTTT.

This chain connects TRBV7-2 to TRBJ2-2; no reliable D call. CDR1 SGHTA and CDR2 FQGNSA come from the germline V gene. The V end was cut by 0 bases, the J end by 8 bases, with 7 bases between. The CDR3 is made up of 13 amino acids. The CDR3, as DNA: TGTGCCAGCAGCTTAGCCCGCCAGGGGGAGCTGTTTTTT. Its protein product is CASSLARQGELFF.

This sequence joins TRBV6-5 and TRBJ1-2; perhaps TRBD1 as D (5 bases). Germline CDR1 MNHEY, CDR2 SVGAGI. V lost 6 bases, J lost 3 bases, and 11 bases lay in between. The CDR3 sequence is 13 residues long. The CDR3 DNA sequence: TGTGCCAGCAGCCAAGGGGTCCACTATGGCTACACCTTC. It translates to CASSQGVHYGYTF.